The 3 T cell receptor beta chains below were found in one sample sequenced in a study of cytomegalovirus exposure and HLA in healthy donors. Profiling relied on immunoSEQ multiplex PCR, and the TCRdb table lists in-frame clones only, not all of them. The table has 250,000 to 400,000 clones, nearly 90% seen once. What was sequenced was PBMCs. These receptors were taken from a man between 25 and 39 years old in good health and CMV-seronegative.

The V gene is TRBV27, the J gene TRBJ1-1; D may be TRBD1 (5 bases). V lost 5 bases, J lost 7 bases, and 14 bases lay in between. The CDR3 sequence is 13 residues long. Germline V lookup: CDR1 MNHEY, CDR2 SMNVEV (reference sequence). This CDR3 is CASSQGYLGEAFF. The CDR3 region has the DNA TGTGCCAGCAGTCAGGGTTATCTAGGTGAAGCTTTCTTT.

The rearrangement joins TRBV5-4 to TRBJ1-1; D is uncertain. The germline V gene encodes CDR1 SGHNT and CDR2 YYREEE (reference sequence). V was clipped by 2 bases and J by 7 bases, with 9 bases between them. The CDR3 loop spans 12 amino acids. The chain's CDR3 is CASSLAGFEAFF. The CDR3 DNA reads as TGTGCCAGCAGCTTAGCAGGCTTTGAAGCTTTCTTT.

A single count supports this clone. The chain employs TRBV7-2 and TRBJ2-7; D call uncertain. Per germline, CDR1 SGHTA and CDR2 FQGNSA. V was clipped by 1 base and J by 6 bases, with 13 bases between them. CDR3 length equals 14 residues. CDR3 nucleotide sequence: TGTGCCAGCAGCTTAGAATACCAGACATCCGAGCAGTACTTC. Amino acid sequence: CASSLEYQTSEQYF.